Listed below are T cell receptor beta chains from one sample, sequenced in a study of molecular identifiers for immune sequencing clone quantification. TCRdb reprocessed the PCR reads via MiXCR and lists one record per CDR3 protein. The table has more than 450,000 distinct CDR3 sequences, roughly a fifth seen once; the top ten hold more than 0.8%. Sequenced sample: naive CD8+ T cells from blood, with Jurkat cell RNA spiked in. These TCRs come from a human donor in good health. Some libraries in this study had Jurkat cell RNA spiked in. Both conserved end residues are trimmed from each CDR3. Where a row states a size, it is once, few, many or the class of an expanded clone; other rows omit it.

v_gene	abundance	j_gene	CDR3aa
TRBV28	few	TRBJ2-5	ASSSGTSGRAVETQY
TRBV29-1	many	TRBJ2-5	SVDFGIGFQETQY
TRBV5-5	.	TRBJ2-7	ASRSDRDSYEQY
TRBV28	.	TRBJ2-3	ASSLGVGTSGMRVDTQY
TRBV2	many	TRBJ2-3	ASSEFGDSADTQY
TRBV20-1	many	TRBJ2-3	SAANIILAGDTDTQY
TRBV12-3/TRBV12-4	.	TRBJ1-5	ASSTSEGDQPQH
TRBV19	.	TRBJ1-2	ASSIPGQGGGYT
TRBV11-2	.	TRBJ2-7	ASSLPSGVGSYEQY
TRBV7-9	.	TRBJ1-6	ASSFDSYNSPLH
TRBV28	.	TRBJ2-1	ASSKREGVSYEQF
TRBV12-5	many	TRBJ2-7	ASGRDTLSWEQY
TRBV6-4	.	TRBJ1-5	ASSNIFYRGRVQPQH
TRBV24-1	few	TRBJ2-2	ATSDSLGGELF
TRBV28	many	TRBJ1-4	ASSPRVENEKLF
TRBV19	many	TRBJ2-7	ASSETRDTEQY
TRBV29-1	few	TRBJ2-1	SVEEGQYNEQF
TRBV4-2	many	TRBJ2-2	ASSQATRNTGELF
TRBV9	many	TRBJ2-5	ASSDAIAGETQY
TRBV6-2/TRBV6-3	many	TRBJ2-5	ASRASFATQY